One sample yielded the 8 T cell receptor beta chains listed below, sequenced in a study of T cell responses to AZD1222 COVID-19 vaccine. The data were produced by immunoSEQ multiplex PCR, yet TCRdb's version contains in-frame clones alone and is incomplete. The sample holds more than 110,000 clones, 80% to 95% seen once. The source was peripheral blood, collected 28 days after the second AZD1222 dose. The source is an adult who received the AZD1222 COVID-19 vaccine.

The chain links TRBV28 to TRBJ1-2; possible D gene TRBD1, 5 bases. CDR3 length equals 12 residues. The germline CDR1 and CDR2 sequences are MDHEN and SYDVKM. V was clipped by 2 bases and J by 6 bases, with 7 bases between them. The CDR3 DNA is TGTGCCAGCAGTTTAGGGGGGAATGGCTACACCTTC. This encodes CASSLGGNGYTF.

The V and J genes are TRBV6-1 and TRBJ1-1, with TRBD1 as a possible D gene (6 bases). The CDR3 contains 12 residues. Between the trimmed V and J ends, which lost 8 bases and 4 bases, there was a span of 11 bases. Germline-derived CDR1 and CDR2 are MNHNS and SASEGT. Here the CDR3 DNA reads TGTGCCAGCGAGGGGGGGACCACTGAAGCTTTCTTT. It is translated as CASEGGTTEAFF.

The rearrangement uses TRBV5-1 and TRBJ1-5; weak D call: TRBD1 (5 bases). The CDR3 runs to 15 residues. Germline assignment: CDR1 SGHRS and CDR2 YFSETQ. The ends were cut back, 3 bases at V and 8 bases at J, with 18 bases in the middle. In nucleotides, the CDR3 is TGCGCCAGCAGCTGGGGCTTCAGCGTCTGGGAGCCCCAGCATTTT. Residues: CASSWGFSVWEPQHF.

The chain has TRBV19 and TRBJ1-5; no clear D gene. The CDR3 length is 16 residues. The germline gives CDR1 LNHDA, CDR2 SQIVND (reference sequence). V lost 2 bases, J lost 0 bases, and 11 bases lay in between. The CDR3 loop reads CASSISTGSSNQPQHF. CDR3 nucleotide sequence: TGTGCCAGTAGTATAAGTACCGGAAGTAGCAATCAGCCCCAGCATTTT. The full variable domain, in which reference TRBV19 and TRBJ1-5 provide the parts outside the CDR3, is DGGITQSPKYLFRKEGQNVTLSCEQNLNHDAMYWYRQDPGQGLRLIYYSQIVNDFQKGDIAEGYSVSREKKESFPLTVTSAQKNPTAFYLCASSISTGSSNQPQHFGDGTRLSIL.

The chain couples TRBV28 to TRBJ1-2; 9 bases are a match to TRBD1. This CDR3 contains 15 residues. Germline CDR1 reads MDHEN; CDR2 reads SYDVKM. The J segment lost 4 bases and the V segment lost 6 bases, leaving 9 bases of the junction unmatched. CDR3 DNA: TGTGCCAGCAGCCGGTTGACAGGGGGGCTCTATGGCTACACCTTC. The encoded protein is CASSRLTGGLYGYTF.

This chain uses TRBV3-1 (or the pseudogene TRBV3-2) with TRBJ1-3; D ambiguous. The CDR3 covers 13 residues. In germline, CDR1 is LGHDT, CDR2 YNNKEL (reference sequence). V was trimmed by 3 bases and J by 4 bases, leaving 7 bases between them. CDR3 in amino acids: CASSHSSGNTIYF. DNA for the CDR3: TGTGCCAGCAGCCACTCCTCAGGAAACACCATATATTTT.

CDR3 sequence: CAIRPSLPNPGQGGTGELFF. DNA of the CDR3: TGTGCCATCCGACCCTCCCTTCCCAATCCGGGACAGGGTGGCACCGGGGAGCTGTTTTTT. The chain employs TRBV10-3 and TRBJ2-2; 9 bases are a match to TRBD1. CDR3 size: 20 residues. J lost 4 bases, V lost 8 bases, and 23 bases had no gene match. Per germline, CDR1 ENHRY and CDR2 SYGVKD.

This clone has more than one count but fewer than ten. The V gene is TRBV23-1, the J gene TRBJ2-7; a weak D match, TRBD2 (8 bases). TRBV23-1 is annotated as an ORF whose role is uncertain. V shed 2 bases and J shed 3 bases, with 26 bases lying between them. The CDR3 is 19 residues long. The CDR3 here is CASSQHSRRGAGGGYEQYF. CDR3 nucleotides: TGCGCCAGCAGTCAACATTCCCGGCGGGGGGCAGGGGGGGGCTACGAGCAGTACTTC.